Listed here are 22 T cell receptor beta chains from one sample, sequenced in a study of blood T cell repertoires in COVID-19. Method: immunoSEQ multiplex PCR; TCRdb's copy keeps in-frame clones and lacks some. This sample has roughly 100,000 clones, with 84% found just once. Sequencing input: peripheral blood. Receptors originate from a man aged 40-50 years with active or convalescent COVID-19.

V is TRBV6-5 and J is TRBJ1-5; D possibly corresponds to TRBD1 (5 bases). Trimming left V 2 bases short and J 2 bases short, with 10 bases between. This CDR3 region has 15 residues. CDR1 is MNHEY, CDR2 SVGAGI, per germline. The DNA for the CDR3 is TGTGCCAGCAGTTACGGGGGGATTGGCAATCAGCCCCAGCATTTT. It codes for CASSYGGIGNQPQHF.

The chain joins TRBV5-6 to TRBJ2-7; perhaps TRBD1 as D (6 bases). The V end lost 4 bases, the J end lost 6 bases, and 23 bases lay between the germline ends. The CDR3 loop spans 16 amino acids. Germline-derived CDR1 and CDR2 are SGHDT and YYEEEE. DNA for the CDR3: TGTGCCAGCAGCCCCTACTCGACAGGATTGATGGGCGAGCAGTACTTC. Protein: CASSPYSTGLMGEQYF.

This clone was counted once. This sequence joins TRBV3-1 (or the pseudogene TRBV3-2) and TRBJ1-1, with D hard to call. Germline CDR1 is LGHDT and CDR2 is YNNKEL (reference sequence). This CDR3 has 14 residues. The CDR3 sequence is CPQLHGGSVRQAFF. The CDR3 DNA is TGTCCTCAGCTCCATGGCGGGTCAGTAAGACAAGCTTTCTTT.

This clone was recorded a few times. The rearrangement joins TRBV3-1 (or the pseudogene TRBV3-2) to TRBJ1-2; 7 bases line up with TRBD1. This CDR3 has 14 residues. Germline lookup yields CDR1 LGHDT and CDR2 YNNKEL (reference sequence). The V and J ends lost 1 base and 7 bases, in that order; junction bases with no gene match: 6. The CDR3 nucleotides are TGTGCCAGCAGCCAAGTGATAGGGGGCCTTGGCTACACCTTC. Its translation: CASSQVIGGLGYTF.

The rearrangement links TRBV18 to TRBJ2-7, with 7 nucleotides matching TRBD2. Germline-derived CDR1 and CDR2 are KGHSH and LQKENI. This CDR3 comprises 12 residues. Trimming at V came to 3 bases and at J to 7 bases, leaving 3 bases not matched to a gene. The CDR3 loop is CASSPMGGEQYF. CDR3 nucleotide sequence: TGTGCCAGCTCACCCATGGGGGGGGAGCAGTACTTC.

CDR3 sequence (DNA): TGTGCCAGCAGTTCACTGGGACAGGGCTACGAGCAGTACTTC. Its translation is CASSSLGQGYEQYF. This chain connects TRBV6-5 to TRBJ2-7, with 9 bases identical to TRBD1. The CDR3 runs to 14 residues. The V and J ends lost 4 bases and 3 bases, in that order; junction bases with no gene match: 4. Germline CDR1 reads MNHEY; CDR2 reads SVGAGI.

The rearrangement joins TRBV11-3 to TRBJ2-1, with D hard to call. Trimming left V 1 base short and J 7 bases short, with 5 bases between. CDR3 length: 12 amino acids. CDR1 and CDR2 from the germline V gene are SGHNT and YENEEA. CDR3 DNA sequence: TGTGCCAGCAGCTTAGCCTCGAATGAGCAGTTCTTC. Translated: CASSLASNEQFF.

The CDR3 DNA follows: TGTGCCAGCAGTGCGCGACAGGGTCTGAACACTGAAGCTTTCTTT. The encoded protein is CASSARQGLNTEAFF. This chain uses TRBV2 with TRBJ1-1, with TRBD1 matching over 7 bases. In germline, CDR1 is SNHLY, CDR2 FYNNEI. V lost 4 bases, J lost 0 bases, and 5 bases stayed unmatched. The CDR3 spans 15 residues.

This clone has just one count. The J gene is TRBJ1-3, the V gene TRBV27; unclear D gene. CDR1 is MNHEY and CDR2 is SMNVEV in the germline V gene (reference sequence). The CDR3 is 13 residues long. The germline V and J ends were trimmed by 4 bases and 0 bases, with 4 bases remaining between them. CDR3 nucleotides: TGTGCCAGCAGTTACAGCTCTGGAAACACCATATATTTT. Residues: CASSYSSGNTIYF.

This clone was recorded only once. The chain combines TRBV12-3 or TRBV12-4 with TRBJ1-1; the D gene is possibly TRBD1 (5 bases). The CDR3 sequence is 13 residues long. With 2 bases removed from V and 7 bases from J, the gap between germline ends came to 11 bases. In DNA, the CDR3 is TGTGCCAGCAGTTTATATGGAGGGGATGAAGCTTTCTTT. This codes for CASSLYGGDEAFF.

CDR3 coding DNA: TGTGCCAGCAGCCCACGACAGGGGGCTAACACTGAAGCTTTCTTT. It is translated as CASSPRQGANTEAFF. The rearrangement links TRBV9 to TRBJ1-1; 10 bases line up with TRBD1. Germline lookup yields CDR1 SGDLS and CDR2 YYNGEE. This CDR3 contains 15 residues. The V gene end was trimmed by 4 bases and the J gene end by 2 bases; junction bases not matched to a gene: 5.

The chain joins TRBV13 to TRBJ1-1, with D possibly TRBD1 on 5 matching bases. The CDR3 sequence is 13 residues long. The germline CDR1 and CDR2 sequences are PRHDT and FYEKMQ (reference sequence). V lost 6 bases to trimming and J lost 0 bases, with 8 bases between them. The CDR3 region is CASRSGVNTEAFF. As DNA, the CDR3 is TGTGCCAGCAGATCGGGGGTGAACACTGAAGCTTTCTTT.

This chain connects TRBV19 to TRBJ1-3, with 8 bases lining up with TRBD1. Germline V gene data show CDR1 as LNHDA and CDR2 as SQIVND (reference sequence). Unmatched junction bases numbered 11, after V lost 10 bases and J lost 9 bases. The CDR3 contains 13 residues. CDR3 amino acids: CATLDRVRSTIYF. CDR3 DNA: TGTGCCACATTGGACAGGGTCCGCTCCACCATATATTTT.

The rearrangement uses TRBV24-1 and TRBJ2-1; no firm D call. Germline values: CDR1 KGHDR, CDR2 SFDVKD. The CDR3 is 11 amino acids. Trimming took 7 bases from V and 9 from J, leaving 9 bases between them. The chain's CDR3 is CATSEYSEQFF. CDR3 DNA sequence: TGTGCCACCAGCGAATATAGTGAGCAGTTCTTC.

This CDR3 reads CASSFEAGTTNTGELFF. The CDR3 DNA is TGTGCCAGCAGCTTCGAGGCTGGGACTACCAATACCGGGGAGCTGTTTTTT. This rearrangement joins TRBV7-2 to TRBJ2-2; 7 bases map to TRBD2. Looked up from germline, CDR1 is SGHTA and CDR2 is FQGNSA. The CDR3 spans 17 residues. The V gene end was trimmed by 3 bases and the J gene end by 5 bases; junction bases not matched to a gene: 12. Supplemented by reference TRBV7-2 and TRBJ2-2, the full variable domain reads GAGVSQSPSNKVTEKGKDVELRCDPISGHTALYWYRQSLGQGLEFLIYFQGNSAPDKSGLPSDRFSAERTGGSVSTLTIQRTQQEDSAVYLCASSFEAGTTNTGELFFGEGSRLTVL.

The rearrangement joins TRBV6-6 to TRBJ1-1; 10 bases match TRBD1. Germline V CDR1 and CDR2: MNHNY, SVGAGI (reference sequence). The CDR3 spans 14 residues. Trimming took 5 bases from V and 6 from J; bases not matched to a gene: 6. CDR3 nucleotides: TGTGCCAGCAGTGGGCGACAGGGGGCCGCTGAAGCTTTCTTT. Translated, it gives CASSGRQGAAEAFF.

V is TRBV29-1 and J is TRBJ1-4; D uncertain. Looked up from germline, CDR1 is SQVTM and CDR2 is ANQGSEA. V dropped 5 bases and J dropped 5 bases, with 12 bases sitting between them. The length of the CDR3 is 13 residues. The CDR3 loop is CSVRGLMNEKLFF. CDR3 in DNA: TGCAGCGTTCGAGGGCTCATGAATGAAAAACTGTTTTTT.

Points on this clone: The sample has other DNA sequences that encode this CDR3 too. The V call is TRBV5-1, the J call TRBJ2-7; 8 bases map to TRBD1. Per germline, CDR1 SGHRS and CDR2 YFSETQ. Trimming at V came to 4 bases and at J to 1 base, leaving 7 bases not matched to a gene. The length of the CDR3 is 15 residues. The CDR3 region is CASSPGGTGSYEQYF. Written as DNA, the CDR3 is TGCGCCAGCAGCCCCGGCGGGACAGGTTCCTACGAGCAGTACTTC.

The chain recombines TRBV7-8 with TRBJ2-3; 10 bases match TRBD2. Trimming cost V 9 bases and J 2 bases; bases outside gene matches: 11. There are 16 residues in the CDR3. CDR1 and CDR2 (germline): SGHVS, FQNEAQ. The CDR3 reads CASLPLAGAYTDTQYF. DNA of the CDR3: TGTGCCAGTCTACCCCTAGCGGGGGCCTACACAGATACGCAGTATTTT.

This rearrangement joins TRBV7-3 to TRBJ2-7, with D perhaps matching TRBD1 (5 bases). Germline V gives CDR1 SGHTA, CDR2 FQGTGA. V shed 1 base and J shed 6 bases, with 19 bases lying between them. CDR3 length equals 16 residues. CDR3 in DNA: TGTGCCAGCAGCTTAAAGATTATGGGGCCGGTTGGCGAGCAGTACTTC. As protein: CASSLKIMGPVGEQYF.

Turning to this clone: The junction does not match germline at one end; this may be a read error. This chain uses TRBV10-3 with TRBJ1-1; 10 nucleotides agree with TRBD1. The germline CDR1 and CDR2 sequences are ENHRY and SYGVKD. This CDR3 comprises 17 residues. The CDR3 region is CAISGDRGSSANTEAFF. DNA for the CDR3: TGCGCCATCAGTGGGGACAGGGGAAGTTCCGCGAACACTGAAGCTTTCTTT.

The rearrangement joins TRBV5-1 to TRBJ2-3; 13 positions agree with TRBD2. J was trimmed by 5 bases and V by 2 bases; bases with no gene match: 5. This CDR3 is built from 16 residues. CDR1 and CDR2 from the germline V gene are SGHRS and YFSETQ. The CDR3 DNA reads TGCGCCAGCAGCTTCTGGACTAGCGGGGGTCAAGATACGCAGTATTTT. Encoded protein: CASSFWTSGGQDTQYF.